The clone carrying this T cell receptor beta chain was picked up one time. No antigen is known for it. This sample stems from a study of cytomegalovirus exposure and HLA in healthy donors. Findings and caveats of the study: TCR beta sequences reportedly predicted most subjects' HLA-A and HLA-B alleles accurately. Most TCRs appeared rarely, but some public TCRs recurred in many donors.

With 60 Vbeta and 13 Jbeta primers, the PCR was carried out. Libraries were prepared by immunoSEQ multiplex PCR; TCRdb keeps only in-frame clonotypes and omits some of them. This sample has approximately 170,000 clones, with around 83% found just once. The CDR3 has 15 residues. Germline loops: CDR1 SGHTS, CDR2 YDEGEE. V shed 3 bases and J 2 bases; nucleotides not matched to a gene: 5. The J gene is TRBJ2-7, the V gene TRBV5-8; 10 bases map to TRBD2. The origin of this receptor is a man aged 50-59 years in good health and CMV-seropositive. The sample was PBMCs. The CDR3 protein is CASSSAGTSAYEQYF. The CDR3 DNA sequence: TGTGCCAGCAGCTCAGCCGGGACTAGCGCCTACGAGCAGTACTTC.